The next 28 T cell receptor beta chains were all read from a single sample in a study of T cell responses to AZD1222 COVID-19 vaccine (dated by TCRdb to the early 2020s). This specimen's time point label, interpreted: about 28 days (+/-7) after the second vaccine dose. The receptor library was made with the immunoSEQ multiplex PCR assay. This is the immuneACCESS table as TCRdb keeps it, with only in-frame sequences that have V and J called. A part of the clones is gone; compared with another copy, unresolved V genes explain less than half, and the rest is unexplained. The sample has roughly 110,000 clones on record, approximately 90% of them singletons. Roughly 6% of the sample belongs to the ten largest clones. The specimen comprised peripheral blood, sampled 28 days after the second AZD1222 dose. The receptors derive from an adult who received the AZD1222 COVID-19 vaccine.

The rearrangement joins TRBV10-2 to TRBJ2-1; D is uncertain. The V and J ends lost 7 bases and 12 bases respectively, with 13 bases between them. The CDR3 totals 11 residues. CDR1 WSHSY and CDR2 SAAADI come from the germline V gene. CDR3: CASTAQDGQFF. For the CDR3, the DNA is TGCGCCAGCACGGCCCAGGATGGGCAGTTCTTC.

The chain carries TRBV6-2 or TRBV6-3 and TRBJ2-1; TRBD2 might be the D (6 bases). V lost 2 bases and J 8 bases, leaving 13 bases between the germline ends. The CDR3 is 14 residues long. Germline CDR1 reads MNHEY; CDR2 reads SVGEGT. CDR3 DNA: TGTGCCAGCAGTTACAGACTAGTGAGGGATGAGCAGTTCTTC. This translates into CASSYRLVRDEQFF.

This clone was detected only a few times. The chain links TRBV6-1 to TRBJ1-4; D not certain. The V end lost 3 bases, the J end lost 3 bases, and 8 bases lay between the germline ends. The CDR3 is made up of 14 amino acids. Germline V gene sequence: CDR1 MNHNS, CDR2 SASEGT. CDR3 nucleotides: TGTGCCAGCAGTGAGGGTTATTCTAATGAAAAACTGTTTTTT. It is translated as CASSEGYSNEKLFF.

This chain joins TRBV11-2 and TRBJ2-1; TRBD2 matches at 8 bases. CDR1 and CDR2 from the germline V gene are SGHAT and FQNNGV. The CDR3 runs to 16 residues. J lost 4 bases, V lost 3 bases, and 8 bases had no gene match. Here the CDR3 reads CASSFYSGEVYNEQFF. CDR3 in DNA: TGTGCCAGCAGCTTTTATAGCGGGGAGGTTTACAATGAGCAGTTCTTC. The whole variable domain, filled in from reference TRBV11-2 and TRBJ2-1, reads EAGVAQSPRYKIIEKRQSVAFWCNPISGHATLYWYQQILGQGPKLLIQFQNNGVVDDSQLPKDRFSAERLKGVDSTLKIQPAKLEDSAVYLCASSFYSGEVYNEQFFGPGTRLTVL.

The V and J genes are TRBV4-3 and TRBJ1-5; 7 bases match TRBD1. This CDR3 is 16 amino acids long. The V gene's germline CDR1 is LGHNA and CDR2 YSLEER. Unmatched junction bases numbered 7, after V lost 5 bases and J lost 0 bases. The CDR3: CASSAGGLNSNQPQHF. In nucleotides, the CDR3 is TGCGCCAGCAGCGCAGGGGGGTTGAATAGCAATCAGCCCCAGCATTTT.

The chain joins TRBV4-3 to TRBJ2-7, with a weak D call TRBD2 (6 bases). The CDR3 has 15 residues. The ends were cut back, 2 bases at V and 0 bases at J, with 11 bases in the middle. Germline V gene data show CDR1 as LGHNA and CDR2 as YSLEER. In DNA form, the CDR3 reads TGCGCCAGCAGCCAATTACTAGCCAGCTCCTACGAGCAGTACTTC. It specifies CASSQLLASSYEQYF.

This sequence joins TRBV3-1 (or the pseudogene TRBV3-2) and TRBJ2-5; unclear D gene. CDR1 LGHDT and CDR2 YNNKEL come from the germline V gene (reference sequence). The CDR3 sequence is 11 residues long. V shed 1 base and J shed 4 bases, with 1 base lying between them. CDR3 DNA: TGTGCCAGCAGCCAAGGAGAGACCCAGTACTTC. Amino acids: CASSQGETQYF.

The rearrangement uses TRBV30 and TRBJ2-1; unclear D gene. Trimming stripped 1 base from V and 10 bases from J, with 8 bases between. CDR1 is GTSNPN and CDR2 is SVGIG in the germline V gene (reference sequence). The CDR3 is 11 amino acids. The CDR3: CAWSGRIEQFF. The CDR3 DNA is TGTGCCTGGAGTGGACGCATCGAGCAGTTCTTC.

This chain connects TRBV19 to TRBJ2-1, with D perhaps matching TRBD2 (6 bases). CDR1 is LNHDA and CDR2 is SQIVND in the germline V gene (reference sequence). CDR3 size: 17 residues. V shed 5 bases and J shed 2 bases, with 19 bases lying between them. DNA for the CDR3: TGTGCCAGTAGTCCTTCGGACCGGGAGTGGGCCTACAATGAGCAGTTCTTC. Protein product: CASSPSDREWAYNEQFF.

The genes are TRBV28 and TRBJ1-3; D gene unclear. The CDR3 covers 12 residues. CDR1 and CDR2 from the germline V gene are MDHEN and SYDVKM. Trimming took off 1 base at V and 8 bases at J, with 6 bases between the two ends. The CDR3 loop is CASSLSLDTIYF. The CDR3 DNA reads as TGTGCCAGCAGTTTATCTTTGGACACCATATATTTT.

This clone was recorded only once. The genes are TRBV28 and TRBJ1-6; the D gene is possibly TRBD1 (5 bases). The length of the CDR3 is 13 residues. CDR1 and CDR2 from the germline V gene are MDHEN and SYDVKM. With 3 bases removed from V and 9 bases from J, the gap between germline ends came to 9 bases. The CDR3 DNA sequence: TGTGCCAGCAGTTTCAGGGAAGGTTCACCCCTCCACTTT. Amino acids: CASSFREGSPLHF.

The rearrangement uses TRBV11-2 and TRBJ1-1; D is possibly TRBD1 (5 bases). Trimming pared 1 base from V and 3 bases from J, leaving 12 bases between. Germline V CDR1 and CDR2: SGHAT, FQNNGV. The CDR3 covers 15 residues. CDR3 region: CASSLARAGHTEAFF. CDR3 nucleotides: TGTGCCAGCAGCTTAGCTAGGGCAGGGCACACTGAAGCTTTCTTT.

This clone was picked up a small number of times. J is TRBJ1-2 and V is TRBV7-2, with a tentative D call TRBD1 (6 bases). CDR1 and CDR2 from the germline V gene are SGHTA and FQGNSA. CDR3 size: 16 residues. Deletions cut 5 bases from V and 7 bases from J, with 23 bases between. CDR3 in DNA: TGTGCCAGCAGCGGAGGGGGTAATTCCCAACTATCTGGCTACACCTTC. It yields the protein CASSGGGNSQLSGYTF.

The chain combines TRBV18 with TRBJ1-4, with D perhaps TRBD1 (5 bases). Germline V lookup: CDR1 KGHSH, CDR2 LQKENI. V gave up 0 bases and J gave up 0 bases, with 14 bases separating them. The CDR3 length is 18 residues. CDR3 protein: CASSPPLRGGTTNEKLFF. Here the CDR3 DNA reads TGTGCCAGCTCACCACCGTTGCGCGGGGGGACAACTAATGAAAAACTGTTTTTT.

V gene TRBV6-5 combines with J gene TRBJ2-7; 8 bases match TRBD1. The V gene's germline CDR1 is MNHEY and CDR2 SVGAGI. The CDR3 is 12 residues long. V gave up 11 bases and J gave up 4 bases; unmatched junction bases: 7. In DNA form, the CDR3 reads TGTGCCGTCAGGTACAGGGGGTACGAGCAGTACTTC. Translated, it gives CAVRYRGYEQYF.

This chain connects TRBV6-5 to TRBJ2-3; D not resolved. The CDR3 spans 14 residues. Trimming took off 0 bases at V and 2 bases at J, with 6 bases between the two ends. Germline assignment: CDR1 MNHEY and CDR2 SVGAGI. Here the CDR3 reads CASSYSAITDTQYF. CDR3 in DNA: TGTGCCAGCAGTTACTCCGCTATCACAGATACGCAGTATTTT.

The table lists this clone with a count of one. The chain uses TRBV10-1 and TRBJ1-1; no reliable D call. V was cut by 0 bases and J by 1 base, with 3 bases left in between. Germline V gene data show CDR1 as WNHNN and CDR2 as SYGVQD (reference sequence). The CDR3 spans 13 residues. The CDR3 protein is CASSESGNTEAFF. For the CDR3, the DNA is TGCGCCAGCAGTGAGTCAGGGAACACTGAAGCTTTCTTT.

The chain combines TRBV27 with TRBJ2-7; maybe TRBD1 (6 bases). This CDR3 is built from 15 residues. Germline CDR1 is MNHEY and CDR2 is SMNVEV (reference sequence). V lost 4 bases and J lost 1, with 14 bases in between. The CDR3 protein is CASSYHRDTSYEQYF. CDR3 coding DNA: TGTGCCAGCAGTTATCACAGGGACACTTCCTACGAGCAGTACTTC.

The CDR3 sequence: CASSLGSTDTQYF. In nucleotides, the CDR3 is TGCGCCAGCAGCCTTGGTAGCACAGATACGCAGTATTTT. The chain has TRBV4-1 and TRBJ2-3; no clear D gene. This CDR3 has 13 residues. Germline CDR1 and CDR2: MGHRA and YSYEKL. Trimming removed 4 bases from V and 0 bases from J, with 5 bases in between.

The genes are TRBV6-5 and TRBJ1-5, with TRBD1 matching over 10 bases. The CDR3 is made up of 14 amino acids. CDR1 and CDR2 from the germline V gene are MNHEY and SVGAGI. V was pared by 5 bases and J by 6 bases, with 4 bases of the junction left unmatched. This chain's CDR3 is CASSRDRGTQPQHF. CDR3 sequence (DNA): TGTGCCAGCAGTCGGGACAGGGGAACTCAGCCCCAGCATTTT.

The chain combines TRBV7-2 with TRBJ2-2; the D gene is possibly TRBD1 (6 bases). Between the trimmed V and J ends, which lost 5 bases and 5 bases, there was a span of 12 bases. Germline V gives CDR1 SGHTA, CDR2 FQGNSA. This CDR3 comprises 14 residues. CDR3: CASSPRGWTGELFF. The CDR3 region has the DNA TGTGCCAGCAGCCCCAGGGGCTGGACCGGGGAGCTGTTTTTT.

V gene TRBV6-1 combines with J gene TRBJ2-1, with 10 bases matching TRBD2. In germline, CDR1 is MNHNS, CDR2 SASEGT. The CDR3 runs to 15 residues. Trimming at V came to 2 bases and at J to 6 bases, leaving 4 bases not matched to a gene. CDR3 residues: CASSERTSGGNEQFF. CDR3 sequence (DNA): TGTGCCAGCAGTGAACGGACTAGCGGAGGCAATGAGCAGTTCTTC.

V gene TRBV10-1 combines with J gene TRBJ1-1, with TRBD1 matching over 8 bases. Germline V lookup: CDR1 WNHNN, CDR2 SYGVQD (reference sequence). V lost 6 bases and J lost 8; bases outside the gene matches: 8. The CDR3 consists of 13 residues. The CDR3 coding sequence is TGCGCCAGCAGCCCTCGGACAGGGCAGGAAGCTTTCTTT. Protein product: CASSPRTGQEAFF.

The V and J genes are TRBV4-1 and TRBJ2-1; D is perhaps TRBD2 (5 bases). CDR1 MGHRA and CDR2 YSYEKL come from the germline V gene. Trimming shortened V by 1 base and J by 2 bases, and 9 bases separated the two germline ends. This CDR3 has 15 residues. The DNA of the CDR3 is TGCGCCAGCAGCCAAGGGATTAGCGCCTACAATGAGCAGTTCTTC. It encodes CASSQGISAYNEQFF.

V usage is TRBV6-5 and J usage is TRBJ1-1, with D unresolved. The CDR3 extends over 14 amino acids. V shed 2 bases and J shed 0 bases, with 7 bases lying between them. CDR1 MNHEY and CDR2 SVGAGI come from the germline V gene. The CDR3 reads CASSYDSLNTEAFF. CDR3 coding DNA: TGTGCCAGCAGTTACGACTCATTGAACACTGAAGCTTTCTTT.

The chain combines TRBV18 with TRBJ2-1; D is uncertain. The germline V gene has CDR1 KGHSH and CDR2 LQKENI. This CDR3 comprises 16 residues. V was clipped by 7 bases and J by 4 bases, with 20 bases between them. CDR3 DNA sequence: TGTGCCAGCTTACGAGACTCTCCAGCCTCATACAATGAGCAGTTCTTC. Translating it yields CASLRDSPASYNEQFF.

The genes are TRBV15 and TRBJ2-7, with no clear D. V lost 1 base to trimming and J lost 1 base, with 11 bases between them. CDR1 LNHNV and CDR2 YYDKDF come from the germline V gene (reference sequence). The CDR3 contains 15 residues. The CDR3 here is CATSRGSGGSYEQYF. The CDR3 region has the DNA TGTGCCACCAGCAGAGGGTCGGGCGGATCCTACGAGCAGTACTTC.

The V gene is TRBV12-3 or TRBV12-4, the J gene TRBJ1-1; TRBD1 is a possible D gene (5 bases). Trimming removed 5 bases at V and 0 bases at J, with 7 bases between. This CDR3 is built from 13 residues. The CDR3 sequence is CASSRGLNTEAFF. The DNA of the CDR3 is TGTGCCAGCAGTAGGGGTCTGAACACTGAAGCTTTCTTT.